This record concerns one T cell receptor (beta chain) sequence. The data stem from a study of blood T cell repertoires in COVID-19. Study summary: Some COVID-19 samples were acute and others convalescent; all came from the United States, Italy and Spain.

Per the original methods: Researchers report that nucleated cell counts were estimated from reference gene primer amplification. Assay used: immunoSEQ multiplex PCR; TCRdb lists only in-frame clones, some missing. Clonal size and the V and J genes are those of that table, whereas D and trimming came from the DNA. The table has 150,000 or so clones, approximately 87% seen once. The CDR3 has 14 amino acids. CDR1 and CDR2 (germline): LNHDA, SQIVND (reference sequence). Trimming cost V 5 bases and J 5 bases; bases outside gene matches: 6. The study drew participants aged about 18 to 89 years from 24 US areas.

This receptor was identified in a woman between 50 and 59 years old who had recovered from COVID-19. V and J are TRBV19 and TRBJ1-5; 7 nucleotides align to TRBD1. Sequenced sample: PBMCs or T cells enriched from blood (not recorded which). The DNA of the CDR3 is TGTGCCAGTAGTCCACAGGGGAAGTATCAGCCCCAGCATTTT. The encoded protein is CASSPQGKYQPQHF. Full variable domain (rest looked up from reference TRBV19 and TRBJ1-5): DGGITQSPKYLFRKEGQNVTLSCEQNLNHDAMYWYRQDPGQGLRLIYYSQIVNDFQKGDIAEGYSVSREKKESFPLTVTSAQKNPTAFYLCASSPQGKYQPQHFGDGTRLSIL.